Reported below is one TCR beta chain. There are a few counts of this clone. Its cognate antigen has yet to be identified. No per-base quality is available; no much larger clone lies one base away. This record belongs to a study of blood T cell repertoires in COVID-19 (dated by TCRdb to 2019 to 2021). Turning to the overall study: Samples covering the acute and convalescent phases of COVID-19 were provided by collaborators in the United States, Italy and Spain. Nearly every sample came with metadata listing a de-identified subject ID, COVID-19 status, age in years and sex. Where available, HLA class I and class II types were taken from metadata supplied by the sample provider and were not determined by assay-based typing. The dataset comprised deeply sampled blood TCRbeta repertoires from subjects exposed to, actively infected with, or recovered from COVID-19. The repertoires were made available in a free public database intended to serve as a resource for research on the immune response to SARS-CoV-2. Samples came from the ongoing ImmuneRACE study (first 160 participants) plus 1,254 subjects from 6 global collaborators. The material from the prospective study consisted of cDNA or gDNA derived from T cells, B-cell-depleted T cells, or PBMCs.

Points the paper makes about the study in general: The amount of clinical and demographic metadata varied by source and participant and was provided uncurated.

CDR1 and CDR2 (MNHEY, SVGAGI) derive from the germline V gene. The germline ends are 14 bases apart after V is trimmed by 7 bases and J by 4 bases. From the cysteine up to the phenylalanine, the CDR3 has a length of 14 residues. Here the CDR3 DNA is all that survives: 42 bases in frame from base 1. Whole blood was collected in K2EDTA tubes by collaborating institutions according to the institutions' own protocols. For TCRbeta analysis, collaborators shipped samples in one of three forms: frozen whole blood, isolated PBMCs, or DNA extracted from either of those sample types. TCRbeta CDR3 regions were amplified from genomic DNA using the immunoSEQ Assay, a bias-controlled multiplex PCR. In the source study's methods: Nucleated cell counts per sample were estimated from amplification of reference gene primers within the assay. To quantify the absolute abundance of each unique TCRbeta CDR3 rearrangement, sequence reads were collapsed and filtered. For each sample, productive Simpson clonality was calculated as the square root of Simpson's diversity index over productive rearrangements. Held by TCRdb, this immuneACCESS table contains in-frame sequences only and omits some clones. Under half of the omission traces to an unresolved V gene where checked; the cause of the rest is unknown. The DNA gave D and trimming, while V, J and clone size come from that table. The sample table records about 210,000 clones; around four fifths of these occur just once. In total, the top ten clones hold roughly 8% of the sample.

Here the chain combines TRBV6-5 and TRBJ1-5, with TRBD1 tentatively as D gene (6 bases match). The receptor's source is a woman between 45 and 65 years old with active or convalescent COVID-19. Sequencing was done on a sample of peripheral blood. The sequence in DNA is TGTGCCAGCAATTTGGACAGTTCAAATCAGCCCCAGCATTTT. Translated, it reads CASNLDSSNQPQHF.